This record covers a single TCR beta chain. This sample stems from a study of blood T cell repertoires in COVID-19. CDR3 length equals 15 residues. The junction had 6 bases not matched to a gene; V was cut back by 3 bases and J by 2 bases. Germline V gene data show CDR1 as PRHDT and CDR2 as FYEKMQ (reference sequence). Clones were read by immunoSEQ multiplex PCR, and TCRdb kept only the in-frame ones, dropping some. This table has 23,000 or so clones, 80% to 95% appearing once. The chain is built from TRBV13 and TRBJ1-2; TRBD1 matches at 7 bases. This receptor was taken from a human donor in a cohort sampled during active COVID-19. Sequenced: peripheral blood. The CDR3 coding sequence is TGTGCCAGCAGCTTTCGTTCAGGGGGAAACTATGGCTACACCTTC. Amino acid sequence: CASSFRSGGNYGYTF.